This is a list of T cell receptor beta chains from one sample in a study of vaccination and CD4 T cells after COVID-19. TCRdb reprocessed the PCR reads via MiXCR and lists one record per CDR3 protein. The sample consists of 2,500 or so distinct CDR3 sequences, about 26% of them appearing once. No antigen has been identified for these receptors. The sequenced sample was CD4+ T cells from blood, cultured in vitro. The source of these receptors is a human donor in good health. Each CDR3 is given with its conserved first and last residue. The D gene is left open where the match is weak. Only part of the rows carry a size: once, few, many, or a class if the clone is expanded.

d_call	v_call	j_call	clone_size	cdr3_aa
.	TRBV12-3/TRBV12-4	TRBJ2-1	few	CASSLRGRLSYNEQFF
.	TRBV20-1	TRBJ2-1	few	CSAREWDNEQFF
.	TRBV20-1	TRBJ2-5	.	CSASPGEETQYF
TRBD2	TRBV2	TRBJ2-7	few	CASSEEGLAREQYF
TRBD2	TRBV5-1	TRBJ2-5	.	CASSSLSGGGETQYF
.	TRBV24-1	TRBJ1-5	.	CATGSAGGQPQHF
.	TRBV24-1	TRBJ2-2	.	CATSDLSRAANTGELFF
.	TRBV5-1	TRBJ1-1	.	CASSPTVGGTEAFF
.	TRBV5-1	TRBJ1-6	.	CASSAGVEDNSPLHF
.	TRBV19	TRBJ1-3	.	CASSRGRINSGNTIYF
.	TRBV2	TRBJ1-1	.	CASSQQGSVTEAFF
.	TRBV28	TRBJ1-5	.	CASITGFNQPQHF
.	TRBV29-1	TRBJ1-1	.	CSVENWPGANTEAFF
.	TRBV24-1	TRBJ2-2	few	CATSDLWTAATGELFF
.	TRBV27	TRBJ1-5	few	CASSERGNQPQHF
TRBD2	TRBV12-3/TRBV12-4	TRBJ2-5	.	CASSSSGAGGEVGAPETQYF
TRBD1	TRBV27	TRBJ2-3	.	CASRDRGITDTQYF